This T cell receptor (beta chain) emerged from a study of T cells in Graves' hyperthyroidism and ophthalmopathy. Study-level points and caveats: Blood also contained most expanded thyroid clonotypes above 0.001.

As concerns this clonotype: No antigen is known for it.

The investigators amplified TCR beta CDR3 regions from RNA transcripts. The study used the HTBI primer set for a first-round RT-PCR of the TCR CDR3. A single record per CDR3 protein comes from TCRdb applying MiXCR to the multiplex PCR reads. The sample lists roughly 300,000 distinct CDR3 sequences; less than 30% were seen once. Trimming removed 2 bases at V and 5 bases at J, with 2 bases between. Germline CDR1 SGDLS, CDR2 YYNGEE. There are 11 residues in the CDR3. The receptor was derived from a man between 35 and 55 years old with Graves' hyperthyroidism that later progressed to Graves' ophthalmopathy. Sequencing was done on a sample of blood. This chain uses TRBV9 with TRBJ1-5, with D unresolved. The CDR3 region has the DNA TGTGCCAGCAGCGTTGATCAGCCCCAGCATTTT. This codes for CASSVDQPQHF.